The 20 T cell receptor beta chains given below trace back to one sample, sequenced in a study of blood T cells in healthy people across ages. Sample-barcoded 5' priming and a J-beta primer mix drove a second PCR of about 7 to 12 cycles. From the 5' RACE reads, TCRdb called clonotypes with MiXCR, one entry per CDR3 protein. The sample includes around 1,100,000 distinct CDR3 sequences, roughly two fifths of them seen just once. The sample comprised blood. The receptors were sampled from a man between 18 and 29 years old in good health.

The chain carries TRBV27 and TRBJ2-4, with TRBD1 matching over 10 bases. In germline, CDR1 is MNHEY, CDR2 SMNVEV (reference sequence). J was trimmed by 5 bases and V by 4 bases; bases with no gene match: 5. This CDR3 is built from 15 residues. The CDR3 region has the DNA TGTGCCAGCAGTTCATCCGGGACAGGGGAAAACATTCAGTACTTC. Translation gives CASSSSGTGENIQYF.

This clonotype was counted many times. The chain carries TRBV20-1 and TRBJ2-1; TRBD2 might be the D (5 bases). The ends were cut back, 6 bases at V and 1 base at J, with 19 bases in the middle. The CDR3 is made up of 16 amino acids. CDR1 is DFQATT, CDR2 SNEGSKA, per germline (reference sequence). CDR3 in amino acids: CSAPDPWGASYNEQFF. The CDR3, as DNA: TGCAGTGCGCCTGACCCCTGGGGAGCTTCCTACAATGAGCAGTTCTTC.

The chain recombines TRBV6-1 with TRBJ2-3; perhaps D is TRBD1 or TRBD2 (5 bases each). This CDR3 has 14 amino acids. Germline CDR1 is MNHNS and CDR2 is SASEGT. Trimming removed 8 bases at V and 3 bases at J, with 15 bases between. The CDR3 sequence is CASLTRGRTDTQYF. DNA for the CDR3: TGTGCCAGCCTCACCCGGGGCAGAACAGATACGCAGTATTTT.

This clonotype showed up just a few times. This sequence joins TRBV6-2 or TRBV6-3 and TRBJ1-2, with D tentatively TRBD1 (6 bases). Trimming took 10 bases from V and 6 from J, leaving 15 bases between them. The CDR3 consists of 12 residues. Germline CDR1 and CDR2: MNHEY and SVGEGT. The CDR3 spells CATLQGGNGYTF. CDR3 nucleotide sequence: TGTGCCACCTTACAGGGCGGGAATGGCTACACCTTC.

This clonotype came up many times. The chain links TRBV5-1 to TRBJ2-3, with D unclear. This CDR3 contains 13 residues. Trimming cost V 4 bases and J 2 bases, with 8 bases left between them. The germline V gene encodes CDR1 SGHRS and CDR2 YFSETQ. The CDR3 protein is CASSHELTDTQYF. CDR3 coding DNA: TGCGCCAGCAGCCACGAGCTCACAGATACGCAGTATTTT.

This chain uses TRBV6-5 with TRBJ1-1; D is unresolved. V was cut by 2 bases and J by 4 bases, with 14 bases left in between. CDR1 MNHEY and CDR2 SVGAGI come from the germline V gene. The CDR3 runs to 15 residues. DNA of the CDR3: TGTGCCAGCAGTTACCCGCGGACCCCGGTCACTGAAGCTTTCTTT. Translating it yields CASSYPRTPVTEAFF.

This chain uses TRBV9 with TRBJ1-1, with TRBD1 matching over 7 bases. The V segment lost 3 bases and the J segment 7 bases; nucleotides outside the gene matches: 9. The germline gives CDR1 SGDLS, CDR2 YYNGEE. The CDR3 sequence is 14 residues long. CDR3 sequence (DNA): TGTGCCAGCAGCGCACGACAGGGAGGGGGTGAAGCTTTCTTT. As protein: CASSARQGGGEAFF.

As for this clonotype: A clone one base away is much larger, so this may be a read error. The CDR3 reads CSVGMGQVNQPQHF. DNA of the CDR3: TGCAGCGTGGGTATGGGACAGGTCAATCAGCCCCAGCATTTT. The rearrangement joins TRBV29-1 to TRBJ1-5, with 8 bases matching TRBD1. The CDR3 contains 14 residues. V trimming: 6 bases; J trimming: 3 bases; junction bases outside the gene matches: 7. The germline V gene encodes CDR1 SQVTM and CDR2 ANQGSEA.

This clonotype has only a few counts. The rearrangement uses TRBV19 and TRBJ1-2; possible D gene TRBD1, 5 bases. The V end was cut by 3 bases, the J end by 3 bases, with 17 bases between. The CDR3 loop spans 16 amino acids. From germline, CDR1 is LNHDA and CDR2 SQIVND (reference sequence). The CDR3 nucleotides read TGTGCCAGTAGTATTCAGGCCGGGGCCGTTGACTATGGCTACACCTTC. It yields the protein CASSIQAGAVDYGYTF.

This clonotype was seen only a few times. This may be a read error, as it is one base from a much larger clone. This chain uses TRBV20-1 with TRBJ2-1; TRBD2 matches at 7 bases. Germline assignment: CDR1 DFQATT and CDR2 SNEGSKA (reference sequence). Trimming took 3 bases from V and 7 from J; bases not matched to a gene: 0. The CDR3 covers 11 residues. Here the CDR3 reads CSASGGNEQFF. The CDR3 bases are TGCAGTGCTAGCGGGGGGAATGAGCAGTTCTTC.

The chain recombines TRBV20-1 with TRBJ1-2; possibly TRBD1 for D (6 bases). V shed 2 bases and J shed 8 bases, with 15 bases lying between them. The CDR3 spans 13 residues. In germline, CDR1 is DFQATT, CDR2 SNEGSKA (reference sequence). The DNA of the CDR3 is TGCAGTGCTAGAATCAGGGGCTTTATGGGCTACACCTTC. This sequence encodes CSARIRGFMGYTF.

This clonotype was recorded a few times. The chain is built from TRBV27 and TRBJ1-4; D is uncertain. V shed 5 bases and J shed 4 bases, with 14 bases lying between them. The CDR3 extends over 15 amino acids. Germline-derived CDR1 and CDR2 are MNHEY and SMNVEV (reference sequence). The CDR3 DNA is TGTGCCAGCAGTCTAGACGGTGTCCTTAATGAAAAACTGTTTTTT. Amino acids: CASSLDGVLNEKLFF. The full variable domain, completed using reference TRBV27 and TRBJ1-4, is EAQVTQNPRYLITVTGKKLTVTCSQNMNHEYMSWYRQDPGLGLRQIYYSMNVEVTDKGDVPEGYKVSRKEKRNFPLILESPSPNQTSLYFCASSLDGVLNEKLFFGSGTQLSVL.

The V call is TRBV21-1, the J call TRBJ2-3; TRBD2, the table's D call, was not compared with the DNA. TRBV21-1 is termed a pseudogene. The CDR3 contains 15 residues. CDR3 sequence (DNA): TGTGCCAGCATAAGGGCTAGCGGGGGGACAGATACGCAGTATTTT. It encodes CASIRASGGTDTQYF.

This clonotype was detected only once. V is TRBV5-1 and J is TRBJ1-2, with D uncertain. Germline assignment: CDR1 SGHRS and CDR2 YFSETQ. The ends were cut back, 0 bases at V and 3 bases at J, with 12 bases in the middle. This CDR3 contains 15 residues. CDR3 amino acids: CASSLDLGKDYGYTF. In DNA, the CDR3 is TGCGCCAGCAGCTTGGATTTAGGTAAAGACTATGGCTACACCTTC.

There are a few counts of this clonotype. The chain carries TRBV10-3 and TRBJ2-1, with 7 nucleotides matching TRBD2. CDR1 is ENHRY and CDR2 is SYGVKD in the germline V gene. The CDR3 is 14 amino acids. Trimming at V came to 6 bases and at J to 6 bases, leaving 8 bases not matched to a gene. The CDR3 spells CAISDPGRANEQFF. In DNA, the CDR3 is TGTGCCATCAGCGACCCGGGGAGGGCCAATGAGCAGTTCTTC.

This clonotype was observed a handful of times. The rearrangement links TRBV12-3 or TRBV12-4 to TRBJ1-3; no clear D. The V end was cut by 1 base, the J end by 0 bases, with 4 bases between. The CDR3 is 14 amino acids. DNA of the CDR3: TGTGCCAGCAGTTTAGGGGACTCTGGAAACACCATATATTTT. Encoded protein: CASSLGDSGNTIYF.

This clonotype showed up just a few times. The chain employs TRBV6-6 and TRBJ1-1; D perhaps matches TRBD1 (6 bases). Trimming cost V 0 bases and J 3 bases, with 11 bases left between them. There are 15 residues in the CDR3. Germline loops: CDR1 MNHNY, CDR2 SVGAGI (reference sequence). The CDR3 DNA reads as TGTGCCAGCAGTTACTCGAGCAGGGGTTACACTGAAGCTTTCTTT. Its protein product is CASSYSSRGYTEAFF.

The CDR3 loop reads CSASTQITNEKLFF. The CDR3 DNA follows: TGCAGTGCTAGTACACAGATAACTAATGAAAAACTGTTTTTT. The genes are TRBV20-1 and TRBJ1-4; no clear D. The germline V and J ends were trimmed by 3 bases and 1 base, with 9 bases remaining between them. Germline V gene data show CDR1 as DFQATT and CDR2 as SNEGSKA (reference sequence). The CDR3 loop spans 14 amino acids.

This sequence joins TRBV28 and TRBJ2-7; D perhaps matches TRBD2 (6 bases). This CDR3 spans 16 amino acids. CDR1 is MDHEN and CDR2 is SYDVKM in the germline V gene. Deletions cut 5 bases from V and 7 bases from J, with 24 bases between. DNA of the CDR3: TGTGCCAGCAGTGCACCGCCCGACGGGACTTTCAATGAGCAGTACTTC. It codes for CASSAPPDGTFNEQYF.

The rearrangement joins TRBV20-1 to TRBJ2-4; D may be TRBD1 or TRBD2 (5 bases each). Germline-derived CDR1 and CDR2 are DFQATT and SNEGSKA (reference sequence). V was clipped by 5 bases and J by 13 bases, with 27 bases between them. The CDR3 sequence is 15 residues long. DNA for the CDR3: TGCAGTGCTCGGGCACTCCGGGACCAATACAATGAGCAGTACTTC. This translates into CSARALRDQYNEQYF.